This is a list of T cell receptor beta chains from one sample in a study of blood T cell repertoires in COVID-19. Assay used: immunoSEQ multiplex PCR; TCRdb lists only in-frame clones, some missing. Found here are roughly 130,000 clones, under 95% of them singletons; the top ten hold 4% to 5%. The sequenced sample was peripheral blood. The receptors come from a man aged 55 to 70 with COVID-19, enrolled during active disease. Both conserved end residues are part of each CDR3. A D gene is named only where the DNA matches it firmly. The size entry is marked missing in some rows and otherwise reads once, few, many or a size class.

d_gene	j_gene	v_gene	abundance	CDR3nt	CDR3aa
TRBD2	TRBJ2-1	TRBV7-9	.	TGTGCCAGCAGCACTCAGCTAGCGGGGTACTCCTACAATGAGCAGTTCTTC	CASSTQLAGYSYNEQFF
.	TRBJ2-6	TRBV3-1/TRBV3-2	once	TGTGCCAGCAGCCAAGGCCCGGGACTGTATTTCTCTGGGGCCAACGTCCTGACTTTC	CASSQGPGLYFSGANVLTF
TRBD2	TRBJ2-1	TRBV7-9	.	TGTGCCAGCAGCTTCCGGACTAGCAACAATGAGCAGTTCTTC	CASSFRTSNNEQFF
TRBD2	TRBJ2-1	TRBV5-1	.	TGCGCCAGCAGCTTGGACAGGACTAGCGGTGAAGTCTACTACAATGAGCAGTTCTTC	CASSLDRTSGEVYYNEQFF
.	TRBJ1-6	TRBV10-3	.	TGTGCCATCAGTGAATACGGGCAGGGCAGTTCACCCCTCCACTTT	CAISEYGQGSSPLHF
TRBD1	TRBJ1-2	TRBV7-2	once	TGTGCCAGCAGCTTAAATCCGGGACAGGCGTTTGGCTACACCTTC	CASSLNPGQAFGYTF
.	TRBJ2-1	TRBV5-6	once	TGTGCCAGCAGCTTGTACTCCGAGGTGAATGAGCAGTTCTTC	CASSLYSEVNEQFF
.	TRBJ1-1	TRBV6-5	once	TGTGCCAGCGGATTAGTACAGGGCACTGAAGCTTTCTTT	CASGLVQGTEAFF
TRBD1	TRBJ2-7	TRBV18	.	TGTGCCAGCTCACCACGGCAGGGGGCGTTCGAGCAGTACTTC	CASSPRQGAFEQYF
.	TRBJ2-7	TRBV7-9	.	TGTGCCAGCAGCCCCTCTGAGCTGCGGGACGAGCAGTACTTC	CASSPSELRDEQYF
.	TRBJ1-1	TRBV5-6	.	TGTGCCAGCAGCTGGGGCGGGGGGAACACTGAAGCTTTCTTT	CASSWGGGNTEAFF
TRBD1	TRBJ1-5	TRBV7-2	.	TGTGCCAGCAGCCCAGAAGGACAGGGGAATCAGCCCCAGCATTTT	CASSPEGQGNQPQHF
.	TRBJ1-5	TRBV4-3	.	TGCGCCAGCAGCCAAGGGCGGGCGGAATCCAATCAGCCCCAGCATTTT	CASSQGRAESNQPQHF
TRBD1	TRBJ1-1	TRBV28	.	TGTGCCGGTCGGGAGACAGGGGAGAACACTGAAGCTTTCTTT	CAGRETGENTEAFF
.	TRBJ1-1	TRBV11-3	.	TGTGCCAGCAGCTCCCGCGGAGGCACTGAAGCTTTCTTT	CASSSRGGTEAFF
TRBD2	TRBJ2-1	TRBV5-4	few	TGTGCCAGCAGCTTGTTTAGCGGGAAGGGGAATGAGCAGTTCTTC	CASSLFSGKGNEQFF
TRBD2	TRBJ2-7	TRBV4-2	.	TGTGCCAGCAGCCAAGTCAGCGGGAGGGAGCAGTACTTC	CASSQVSGREQYF
.	TRBJ1-2	TRBV29-1	.	TGCAGCGCCCGTCTTATTGGCGACAACAGGGAGAACTATGGCTACACCTTC	CSARLIGDNRENYGYTF
TRBD1	TRBJ1-1	TRBV6-2/TRBV6-3	.	TGTGCCAGCAGTACCCGGCAGGGGGTCACTGAAGCTTTCTTT	CASSTRQGVTEAFF
.	TRBJ2-2	TRBV7-8	once	TGTGCCAGCAGCGCCACAGGGCTCACCGGGGAGCTGTTTTTT	CASSATGLTGELFF
TRBD1	TRBJ1-5	TRBV28	.	TGTGCCAGCAGTCCAGGGGGCGCCAATCAGCCCCAGCATTTT	CASSPGGANQPQHF
.	TRBJ1-5	TRBV4-2	.	TGTGCCAGCAGCCTCCCAGGGAGCAATCAGCCCCAGCATTTT	CASSLPGSNQPQHF
.	TRBJ2-1	TRBV19	.	TGTGCCAGTAGTCCCGGGAGAAGCGATGAGCAGTTCTTC	CASSPGRSDEQFF
TRBD1	TRBJ1-5	TRBV6-5	.	TGTGCCAGCAGTCTAGGACAGGAGGATCAGCCCCAGCATTTT	CASSLGQEDQPQHF
.	TRBJ1-6	TRBV7-2	.	TGTGCCAGCAGCTCCTACCCGACAGGACGGAATTCACCCCTCCACTTT	CASSSYPTGRNSPLHF
.	TRBJ1-6	TRBV7-9	.	TGTGCCAGCAGACTGGGGCAGAGCTCCTATAATTCACCCCTCCACTTT	CASRLGQSSYNSPLHF
.	TRBJ1-1	TRBV4-3	.	TGCGCCAGCAGCCCCTTGGGAGTCTCCACTGAAGCTTTCTTT	CASSPLGVSTEAFF
TRBD2	TRBJ2-1	TRBV5-5	.	TGTGCCAGCAGCCCCCCGCTAGCGGGAGAGGTCTACAATGAGCAGTTCTTC	CASSPPLAGEVYNEQFF
.	TRBJ1-4	TRBV5-1	.	TGCGCCAGCAGCTTGGGCGGGGGCAATGAAAAACTGTTTTTT	CASSLGGGNEKLFF
TRBD1	TRBJ1-1	TRBV4-1	few	TGCGCCAGCAGCGAGACAGGGGTGGGGGTGAACACTGAAGCTTTCTTT	CASSETGVGVNTEAFF
.	TRBJ2-1	TRBV9	.	TGTGCCAGCAGCTTCCGGGACTCCGCCAATGAGCAGTTCTTC	CASSFRDSANEQFF
.	TRBJ2-7	TRBV7-9	.	TGTGCCAGCAGCTTACCCAACTACGAGCAGTACTTC	CASSLPNYEQYF
.	TRBJ2-2	TRBV19	.	TGTGCCAGTAGTCCAGGGACAACCGGGGAGCTGTTTTTT	CASSPGTTGELFF
TRBD1	TRBJ2-7	TRBV5-1	.	TGCGCCAGCAGCTGGAGACAGGGACCATACGAGCAGTACTTC	CASSWRQGPYEQYF
TRBD1	TRBJ2-1	TRBV7-3	.	TGTGCCAGCAGCCCGAGACAGGGGGCATCCTACAATGAGCAGTTCTTC	CASSPRQGASYNEQFF
TRBD1	TRBJ1-2	TRBV30	.	TGTGCCGCGCACAGGGGGATTAACTATGGCTACACCTTC	CAAHRGINYGYTF
.	TRBJ2-3	TRBV30	.	TGTGCCTGGAGTGTTTTAGCCGCCCCGGGGTATTTT	CAWSVLAAPGYF
.	TRBJ1-4	TRBV3-1/TRBV3-2	.	TGTGCCAGCAGGCAGACAGCCTCTAATGAAAAACTGTTTTTT	CASRQTASNEKLFF
TRBD1	TRBJ1-1	TRBV10-3	.	TGTGCCATCAGTGAATTTGGACAGGGAAGGGGAGCTTTCTTT	CAISEFGQGRGAFF
TRBD2	TRBJ2-3	TRBV5-1	.	TGCGCCAGCAGCTTGGGGACTAGCGGGAGGGCCTTGGATACGCAGTATTTT	CASSLGTSGRALDTQYF
TRBD2	TRBJ2-7	TRBV27	.	TGTGCCAGCAGTCTAGCGGGAGGTTTCCTCTACGAGCAGTACTTC	CASSLAGGFLYEQYF
.	TRBJ2-7	TRBV19	.	TGTGCCAGTAGTATTTTACAGGGAGAGGCCTACGAGCAGTACTTC	CASSILQGEAYEQYF
TRBD1	TRBJ1-2	TRBV3-1/TRBV3-2	.	TGTGCCAGCAGCCACCTGAACAGGGGGCGCGGCGTGGGTCTTGGCTACACCTTC	CASSHLNRGRGVGLGYTF
TRBD2	TRBJ2-7	TRBV19	.	TGTGCCAGTAGTATAGCACTAGCGGGAGCGTCCGAGCAGTACTTC	CASSIALAGASEQYF
TRBD1	TRBJ2-1	TRBV7-2	.	TGTGCCAGCAGCTTAACCGGGACAGGCAACAATGAGCAGTTCTTC	CASSLTGTGNNEQFF
.	TRBJ1-4	TRBV20-1	.	TGCAGTGCTCCCCTGGGGGGAAAACTGTTTTTT	CSAPLGGKLFF